The clone carrying this TCR beta chain came up a few times. Its antigen is currently unknown. The authors drew around 9.3 milliliters of peripheral blood from each donor. J was trimmed by 3 bases and V by 0 bases; bases with no gene match: 4. The V gene's germline CDR1 is LGHNA and CDR2 YNFKEQ. The CDR3 length is 16 residues. This sample stems from a study of blood T cells in healthy people across ages. Overall study findings and caveats: The long-lived group displayed more naive CD4+ cells, plus higher diversity, than the aged donors did.

A J-beta primer mix and a sample-barcoded 5' primer were used in a second PCR of about 6 to 12 cycles. Each TCR beta cDNA got a 12-nucleotide random molecular identifier. One entry per CDR3 protein results from TCRdb running MiXCR on the 5' RACE reads. Among hundreds of thousands of distinct CDR3 sequences listed, roughly 60% were seen once. The receptor was derived from a man aged 30-40 years in good health. The chain combines TRBV4-2 with TRBJ2-3; 9 bases are a match to TRBD2. The sequenced sample was blood. CDR3 amino acids: CASSQDEAGGTDTQYF. CDR3 sequence (DNA): TGTGCCAGCAGCCAAGATGAGGCGGGGGGGACAGATACGCAGTATTTT.